The source of this T cell receptor (beta chain) is a study of blood T cell repertoires in COVID-19. Overall study: Italy, Spain and the United States were the sources of the convalescent and acute COVID-19 samples. T cells, B-cell-depleted T cells, or PBMCs provided the cDNA or gDNA that served as material.

Per the study methods: Amplification with reference gene primers provided the estimates of nucleated cell counts. The method was immunoSEQ multiplex PCR; TCRdb's version includes in-frame clones alone and lacks a portion of them. D and trimming were read from the DNA, whereas the V and J calls and clone size are those reported in that table. The table lists about 250,000 clones, more than 70% of them singletons. The CDR3 has 17 residues. With V trimmed by 7 bases and J by 0 bases, 10 bases remained unmatched. Looked up from germline, CDR1 is MDHEN and CDR2 is SYDVKM. V gene TRBV28 combines with J gene TRBJ1-5; 9 positions match TRBD1. The specimen sequenced was peripheral blood. The clonotype originates from a woman in her thirties or forties who had recovered from COVID-19. The CDR3 protein is CASTDRGFYYSNQPQHF. DNA for the CDR3: TGTGCCAGCACCGACAGGGGGTTTTACTATAGCAATCAGCCCCAGCATTTT.